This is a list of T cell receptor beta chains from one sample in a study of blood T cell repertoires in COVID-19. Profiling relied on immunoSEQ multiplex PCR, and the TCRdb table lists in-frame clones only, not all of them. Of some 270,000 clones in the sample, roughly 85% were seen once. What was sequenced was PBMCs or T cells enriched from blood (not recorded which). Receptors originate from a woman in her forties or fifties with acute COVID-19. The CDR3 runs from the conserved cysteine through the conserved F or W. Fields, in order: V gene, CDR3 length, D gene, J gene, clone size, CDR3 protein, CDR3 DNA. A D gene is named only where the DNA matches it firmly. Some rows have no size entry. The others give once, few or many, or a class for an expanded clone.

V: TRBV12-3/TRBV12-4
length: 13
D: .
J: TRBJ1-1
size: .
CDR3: CASSLVRGSEAFF
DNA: TGTGCCAGCAGTTTGGTCCGAGGTTCTGAAGCTTTCTTT

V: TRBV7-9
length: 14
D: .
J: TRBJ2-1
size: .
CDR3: CASSLAGATDEQFF
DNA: TGTGCCAGCAGCTTAGCGGGAGCGACTGATGAGCAGTTCTTC

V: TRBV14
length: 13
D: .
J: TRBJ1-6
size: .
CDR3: CASSHRGGSPLHF
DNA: TGTGCCAGCAGCCACAGGGGCGGATCACCCCTCCACTTT

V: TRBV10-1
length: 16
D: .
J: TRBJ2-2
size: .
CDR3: CASSGLGGEGTGELFF
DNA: TGCGCCAGCAGTGGTCTAGGCGGGGAAGGCACCGGGGAGCTGTTTTTT

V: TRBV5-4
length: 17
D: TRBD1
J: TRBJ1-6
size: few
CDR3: CASSPGTGFSYNSPLHF
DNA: TGTGCCAGCAGCCCAGGGACAGGGTTTTCCTATAATTCACCCCTCCACTTT

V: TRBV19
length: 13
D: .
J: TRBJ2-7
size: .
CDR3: CASSIRLDYEQYF
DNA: TGTGCCAGTAGTATCCGACTGGATTACGAGCAGTACTTC

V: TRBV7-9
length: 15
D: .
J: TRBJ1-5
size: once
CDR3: CASSFQGNSNQPQHF
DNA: TGTGCCAGCAGCTTTCAGGGTAATAGCAATCAGCCCCAGCATTTT

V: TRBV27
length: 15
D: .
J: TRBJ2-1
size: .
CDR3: CASSFGVYPYNEQFF
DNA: TGTGCCAGCAGTTTCGGGGTTTACCCCTACAATGAGCAGTTCTTC

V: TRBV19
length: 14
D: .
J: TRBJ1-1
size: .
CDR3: CASEHGGTHTEAFF
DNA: TGTGCCAGCGAACATGGGGGCACGCACACTGAAGCTTTCTTT

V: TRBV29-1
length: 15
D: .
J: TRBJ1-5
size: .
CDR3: CSVEDWQGSNQPQHF
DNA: TGCAGCGTTGAAGATTGGCAGGGGAGCAATCAGCCCCAGCATTTT

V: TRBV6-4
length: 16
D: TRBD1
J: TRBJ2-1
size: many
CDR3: CASSDSFQGEYNEQFF
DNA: TGTGCCAGCAGTGACTCTTTCCAGGGGGAGTACAATGAGCAGTTCTTC

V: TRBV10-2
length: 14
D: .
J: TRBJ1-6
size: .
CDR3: CASSESLSNSPLHF
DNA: TGCGCCAGCAGTGAGTCTCTAAGTAATTCACCCCTCCACTTT

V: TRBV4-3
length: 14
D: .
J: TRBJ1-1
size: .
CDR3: CASSPGQPNTEAFF
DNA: TGCGCCAGCAGCCCCGGACAGCCGAACACTGAAGCTTTCTTT

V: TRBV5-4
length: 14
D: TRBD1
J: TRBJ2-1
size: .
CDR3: CASSLGQGRNEQFF
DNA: TGTGCCAGCAGCTTAGGACAGGGACGGAATGAGCAGTTCTTC

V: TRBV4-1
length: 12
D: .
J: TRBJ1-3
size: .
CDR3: CASSSLGDTIYF
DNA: TGCGCCAGCAGCTCCCTTGGAGACACCATATATTTT

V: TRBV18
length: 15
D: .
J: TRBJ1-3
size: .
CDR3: CASSPTYSSGNTIYF
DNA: TGTGCCAGCTCTCCCACCTACAGCTCTGGAAACACCATATATTTT

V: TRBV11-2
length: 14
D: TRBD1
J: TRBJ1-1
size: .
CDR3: CASSPGQGWTEAFF
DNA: TGTGCCAGCAGCCCCGGACAGGGTTGGACTGAAGCTTTCTTT

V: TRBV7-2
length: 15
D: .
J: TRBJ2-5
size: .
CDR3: CASSARPGLAGTQYF
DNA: TGTGCCAGCAGCGCCCGTCCGGGACTCGCCGGGACCCAGTACTTC

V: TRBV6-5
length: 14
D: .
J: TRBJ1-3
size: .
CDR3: CASNTFGPGNTIYF
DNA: TGTGCCAGCAATACTTTTGGTCCTGGAAACACCATATATTTT

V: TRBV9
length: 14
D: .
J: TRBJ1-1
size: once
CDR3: CASSLRDTNTEAFF
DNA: TGTGCCAGCAGCCTTCGGGACACTAACACTGAAGCTTTCTTT

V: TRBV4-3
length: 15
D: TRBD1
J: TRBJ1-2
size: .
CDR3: CASSQDRGQGYGYTF
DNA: TGCGCCAGCAGCCAAGATAGGGGACAGGGGTATGGCTACACCTTC

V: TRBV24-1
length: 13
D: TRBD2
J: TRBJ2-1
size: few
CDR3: CATSDSGGYEQFF
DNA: TGTGCCACCAGTGATAGCGGGGGGTATGAGCAGTTCTTC

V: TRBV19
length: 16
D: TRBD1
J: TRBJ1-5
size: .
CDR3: CASSSTGVGSNQPQHF
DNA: TGTGCCAGTAGCAGCACAGGGGTAGGTAGCAATCAGCCCCAGCATTTT

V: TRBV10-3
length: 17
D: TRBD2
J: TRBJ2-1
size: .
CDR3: CAISGGKRGAIQDEQFF
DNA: TGTGCCATCAGTGGAGGGAAGCGGGGGGCCATCCAAGATGAGCAGTTCTTC

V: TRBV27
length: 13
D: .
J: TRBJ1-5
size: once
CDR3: CASRLLPGQPQHF
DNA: TGTGCCAGCAGACTCCTCCCAGGTCAGCCCCAGCATTTT

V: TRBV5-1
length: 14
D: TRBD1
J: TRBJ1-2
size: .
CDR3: CASNSGQGDYGYTF
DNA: TGCGCCAGCAACTCGGGACAGGGAGACTATGGCTACACCTTC

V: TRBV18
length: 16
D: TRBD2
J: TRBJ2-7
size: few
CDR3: CASSQLPGRSTYEQYF
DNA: TGTGCCAGCTCCCAACTCCCCGGGAGGTCAACCTACGAGCAGTACTTC

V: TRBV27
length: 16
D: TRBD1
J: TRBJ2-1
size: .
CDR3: CASRYHSGTGFYEQFF
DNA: TGTGCCAGCAGATATCACTCCGGGACAGGGTTTTATGAGCAGTTCTTC

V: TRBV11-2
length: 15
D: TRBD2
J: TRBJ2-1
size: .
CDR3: CASSPLVGGVGEQFF
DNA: TGTGCCAGCAGCCCCCTAGTGGGGGGGGTAGGGGAGCAGTTCTTC

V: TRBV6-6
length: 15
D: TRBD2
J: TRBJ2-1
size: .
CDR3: CASTQAGGLDNEQFF
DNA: TGTGCCAGCACTCAGGCGGGGGGGCTCGACAATGAGCAGTTCTTC

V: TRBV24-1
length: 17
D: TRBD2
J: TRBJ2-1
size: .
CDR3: CATSDSGTSGGANEQFF
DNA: TGTGCCACCAGTGACTCCGGGACTAGCGGGGGGGCAAATGAGCAGTTCTTC

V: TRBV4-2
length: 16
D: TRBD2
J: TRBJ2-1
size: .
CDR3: CASSPRGGLENNEQFF
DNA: TGTGCCAGCAGCCCTCGTGGGGGACTAGAGAACAATGAGCAGTTCTTC

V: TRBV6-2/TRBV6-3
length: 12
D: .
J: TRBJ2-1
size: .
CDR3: CASSYSLVRQFF
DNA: TGTGCCAGCAGTTACTCCCTAGTGAGGCAGTTCTTC

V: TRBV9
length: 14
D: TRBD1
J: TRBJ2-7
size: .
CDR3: CASSGQGNSYEQYF
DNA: TGTGCCAGCAGTGGACAGGGGAATTCCTACGAGCAGTACTTC

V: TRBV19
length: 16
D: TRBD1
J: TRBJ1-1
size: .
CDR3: CASSTLPGTEITEAFF
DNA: TGTGCCAGTAGTACCCTGCCCGGGACAGAAATCACTGAAGCTTTCTTT

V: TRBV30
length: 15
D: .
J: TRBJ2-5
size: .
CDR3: CAWNPTRQGGKTQYF
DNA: TGTGCCTGGAATCCCACCCGGCAGGGCGGGAAGACCCAGTACTTC

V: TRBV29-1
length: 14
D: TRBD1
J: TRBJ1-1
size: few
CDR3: CSVGFTGVNTEAFF
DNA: TGCAGCGTCGGTTTTACAGGGGTCAACACTGAAGCTTTCTTT

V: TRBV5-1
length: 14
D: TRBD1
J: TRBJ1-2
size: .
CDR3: CASSLWTGGVGYTF
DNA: TGCGCCAGCAGCCTCTGGACAGGGGGTGTTGGCTACACCTTC

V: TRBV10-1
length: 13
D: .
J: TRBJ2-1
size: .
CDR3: CASSDGGHLEQFF
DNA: TGCGCCAGCAGTGATGGGGGCCACCTTGAGCAGTTCTTC

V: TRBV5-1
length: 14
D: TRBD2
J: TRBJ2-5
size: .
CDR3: CASRTGTSSETQYF
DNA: TGCGCCAGCAGAACCGGGACTAGCTCGGAGACCCAGTACTTC

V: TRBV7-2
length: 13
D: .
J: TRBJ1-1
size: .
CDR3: CASSLQDNTEAFF
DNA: TGTGCCAGCAGCTTACAGGATAACACTGAAGCTTTCTTT

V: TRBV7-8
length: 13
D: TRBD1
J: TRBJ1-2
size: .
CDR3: CASTRDRVDGYTF
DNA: TGTGCCAGCACCCGAGACAGGGTGGATGGCTACACCTTC

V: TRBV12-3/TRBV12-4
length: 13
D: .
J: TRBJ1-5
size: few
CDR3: CASSRTGNQPQHF
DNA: TGTGCCAGCAGTCGGACAGGCAATCAGCCCCAGCATTTT

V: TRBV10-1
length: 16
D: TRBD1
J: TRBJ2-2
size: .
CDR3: CASSPLDRGYTGELFF
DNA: TGCGCCAGCAGCCCCCTTGACAGGGGTTACACCGGGGAGCTGTTTTTT

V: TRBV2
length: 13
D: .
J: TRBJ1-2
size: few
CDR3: CASSVGHFYGYTF
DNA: TGTGCCAGCAGCGTGGGACACTTCTATGGCTACACCTTC

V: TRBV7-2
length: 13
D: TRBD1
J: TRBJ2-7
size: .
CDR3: CATIRQGLNEQYF
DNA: TGTGCCACGATTAGACAGGGCCTCAACGAGCAGTACTTC

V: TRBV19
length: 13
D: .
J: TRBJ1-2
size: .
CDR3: CASSIRQDYGYTF
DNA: TGTGCCAGTAGTATCAGACAGGACTATGGCTACACCTTC

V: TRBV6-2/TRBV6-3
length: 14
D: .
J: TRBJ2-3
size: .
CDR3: CASSPTSPADTQYF
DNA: TGTGCCAGCAGCCCAACTAGTCCGGCAGATACGCAGTATTTT

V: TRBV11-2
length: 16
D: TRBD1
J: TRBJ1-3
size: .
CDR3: CASRHQTGSGGNTIYF
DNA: TGTGCCAGCAGACACCAGACAGGGTCAGGTGGAAACACCATATATTTT

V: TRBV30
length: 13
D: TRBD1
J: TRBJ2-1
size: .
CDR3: CAWSGQGSNEQFF
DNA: TGTGCCTGGAGCGGACAGGGGTCCAATGAGCAGTTCTTC

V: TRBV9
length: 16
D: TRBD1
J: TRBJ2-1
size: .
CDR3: CASSGPGTGAYNEQFF
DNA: TGTGCCAGCAGCGGCCCCGGGACAGGTGCCTACAATGAGCAGTTCTTC

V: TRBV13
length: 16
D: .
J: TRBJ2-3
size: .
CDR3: CASSHAGTQLSDTQYF
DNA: TGTGCCAGCAGCCATGCCGGGACTCAACTCTCTGATACGCAGTATTTT

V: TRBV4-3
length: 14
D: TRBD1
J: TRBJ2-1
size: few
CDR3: CASSPGTANNEQFF
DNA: TGCGCCAGCAGCCCAGGGACAGCCAACAATGAGCAGTTCTTC

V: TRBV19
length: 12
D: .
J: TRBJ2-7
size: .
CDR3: CASSRGDYEQYF
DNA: TGTGCCAGTAGTAGGGGCGACTACGAGCAGTACTTC